This T cell receptor (beta chain) derives from a study of PD-L1 blockade in urothelial cancer. About the study: Per blood sample, T cells had a median of roughly 150,000.

TCR analog templates of synthetic origin were spiked into each PCR. Here immunoSEQ multiplex PCR was the method, and the copy in TCRdb shows in-frame clones only, minus some. The data contain tens of thousands of clones, approximately 77% of them singletons. This CDR3 is built from 12 residues. Germline CDR1 reads SNHLY; CDR2 reads FYNNEI. The V and J ends lost 7 bases and 4 bases respectively, with 10 bases between them. The receptor was isolated from a man in his 70s with urothelial cancer. The chain carries TRBV2 and TRBJ1-2; no firm D call. The sample here was PBMCs, taken around atezolizumab (anti-PD-L1) treatment. CDR3 loop: CASIREAYGYTF. DNA of the CDR3: TGTGCCAGCATCCGCGAGGCCTATGGCTACACCTTC.